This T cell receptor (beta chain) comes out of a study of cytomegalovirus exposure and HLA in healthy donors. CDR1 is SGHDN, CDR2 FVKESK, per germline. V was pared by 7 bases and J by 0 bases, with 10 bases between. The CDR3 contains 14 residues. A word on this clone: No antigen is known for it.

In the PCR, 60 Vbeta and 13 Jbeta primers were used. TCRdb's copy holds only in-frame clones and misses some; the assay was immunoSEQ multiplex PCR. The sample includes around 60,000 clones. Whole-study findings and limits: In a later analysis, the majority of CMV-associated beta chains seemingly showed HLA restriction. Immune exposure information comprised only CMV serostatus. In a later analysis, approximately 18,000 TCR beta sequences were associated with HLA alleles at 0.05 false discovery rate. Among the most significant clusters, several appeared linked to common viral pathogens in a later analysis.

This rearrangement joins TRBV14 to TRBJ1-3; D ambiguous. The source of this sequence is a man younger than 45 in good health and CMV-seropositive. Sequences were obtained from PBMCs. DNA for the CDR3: TGTGCCAGCAACTCACAGAGCTCTGGAAACACCATATATTTT. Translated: CASNSQSSGNTIYF.